Described below is a single TCR beta chain sequence and its context. V dropped 3 bases and J dropped 8 bases, with 13 bases sitting between them. The CDR3 sequence is 14 residues long. Germline V gives CDR1 SNHLY, CDR2 FYNNEI. This table comes from immunoSEQ multiplex PCR, and its TCRdb copy is limited to in-frame clones, with some not included. The sample has some 160,000 clones, under 90% seen once; the top ten hold approximately 8.4%. The entry originates in a study of blood T cell repertoires in COVID-19. Across the whole study: Whether acute or convalescent, the COVID-19 samples came from the United States, Italy and Spain.

Cohorts were assigned according to the clinical history that participants reported. The chain combines TRBV2 with TRBJ1-4; possibly TRBD1 for D (6 bases). This receptor was obtained from a woman in her forties or fifties who had recovered from COVID-19. Input material: PBMCs or T cells enriched from blood (not recorded which). CDR3 region: CASSEGTHGEKLFF. The CDR3 DNA reads TGTGCCAGCAGTGAGGGGACACATGGGGAAAAACTGTTTTTT.